This T cell receptor beta chain was obtained from a study of blood T cell repertoires in COVID-19. The overall study: COVID-19 samples from acute and convalescent phases originated in the United States, Italy and Spain.

Produced via immunoSEQ multiplex PCR; TCRdb's table is partial and in-frame only. The data hold approximately 160,000 clones, with around 86% observed a single time. Trimming took 4 bases from V and 2 from J, leaving 18 bases between them. CDR3 length: 16 amino acids. The germline CDR1 and CDR2 sequences are LGHDT and YNNKEL (reference sequence). V is TRBV3-1 (or the pseudogene TRBV3-2) and J is TRBJ2-7, with D maybe TRBD1 (6 bases). Sequencing was carried out using peripheral blood. The receptor was isolated from a man in his sixties with COVID-19, enrolled during active disease. CDR3 sequence reads: CASSPPDSYYPYEQYF. As DNA, the CDR3 is TGTGCCAGCAGCCCTCCGGACAGCTACTACCCCTACGAGCAGTACTTC.